These T cell receptor beta chains were read from a single sample in a study of blood T cell repertoires in COVID-19. Produced via immunoSEQ multiplex PCR; TCRdb's table is partial and in-frame only. The data contain over 100,000 clones, approximately 78% of them seen just once; the ten biggest clones take up roughly 8.2%. The sample was peripheral blood. The receptors derive from a man aged 70-80 years with acute or convalescent COVID-19. The CDR3 runs from the conserved cysteine through the conserved F or W. D genes are given only for firm matches. Expanded clones get a size class; other rows say once, few or many, or leave the size out.

clone size	V gene	D gene	J gene	CDR3 protein	CDR3 DNA
.	TRBV12-3/TRBV12-4	.	TRBJ2-2	CASSTNTGELFF	TGTGCCTCATCAACGAACACCGGGGAGCTGTTTTTT
.	TRBV18	.	TRBJ2-2	CASSPGLNTGELFF	TGTGCCAGCTCACCAGGGCTTAACACCGGGGAGCTGTTTTTT
.	TRBV5-1	TRBD1	TRBJ2-7	CASSLAGGRYEQYF	TGCGCCAGCAGCTTGGCAGGGGGCCGTTACGAGCAGTACTTC
.	TRBV11-3	.	TRBJ2-2	CASSSGPRERLFF	TGTGCCAGCAGCTCTGGGCCCAGAGAAAGGCTGTTTTTT
.	TRBV15	.	TRBJ1-1	CATSRDRSRTQNTEAFF	TGTGCCACCAGCAGAGATAGGAGCAGGACTCAGAACACTGAAGCTTTCTTT
.	TRBV4-2	TRBD2	TRBJ2-7	CASSPTSDYEQYF	TGTGCCAGCAGCCCGACTAGCGACTACGAGCAGTACTTC
once	TRBV4-2	TRBD2	TRBJ2-3	CASSQDPIAGGTDTQYF	TGTGCCAGCAGCCAAGATCCTATTGCGGGAGGGACAGATACGCAGTATTTT
once	TRBV5-4	.	TRBJ1-1	CASTFMGGSTEAFF	TGTGCCAGCACCTTTATGGGGGGTTCCACTGAAGCTTTCTTT
.	TRBV19	.	TRBJ1-5	CASSIGRGRNQPQHF	TGTGCCAGTAGTATAGGCAGGGGCCGCAATCAGCCCCAGCATTTT
.	TRBV18	TRBD2	TRBJ2-7	CASSPQIGGKEQYF	TGTGCCAGCTCACCACAGATCGGGGGGAAAGAGCAGTACTTC
.	TRBV30	.	TRBJ1-1	CAWIQVFAFF	TGTGCCTGGATACAGGTTTTTGCTTTCTTT
few	TRBV7-8	.	TRBJ2-2	CASSNRVVSTGELFF	TGTGCCAGCAGCAACCGGGTGGTTTCCACCGGGGAGCTGTTTTTT
once	TRBV30	.	TRBJ1-2	CAWSVPQGNYGYTF	TGTGCCTGGAGTGTACCCCAGGGGAACTATGGCTACACCTTC
.	TRBV28	.	TRBJ2-1	CASRVGGGSNYNEQFF	TGTGCCAGCAGGGTGGGGGGAGGTTCAAATTACAATGAGCAGTTCTTC
few	TRBV20-1	.	TRBJ1-5	CSASHTGLRNQPQHF	TGCAGTGCTAGTCATACAGGGCTCAGAAATCAGCCCCAGCATTTT
.	TRBV29-1	.	TRBJ2-5	CSVGFQGQRETQYF	TGCAGCGTTGGTTTCCAGGGGCAGAGAGAGACCCAGTACTTC
.	TRBV2	.	TRBJ1-4	CASRELNEKLFF	TGTGCCAGCCGGGAACTGAATGAAAAACTGTTTTTT
.	TRBV9	TRBD2	TRBJ2-1	CASSATGGARYNEQFF	TGTGCCAGCAGCGCCACGGGGGGTGCCCGATACAATGAGCAGTTCTTC
once	TRBV7-6	.	TRBJ2-1	CASSLVGGLIYNEQFF	TGTGCCAGCAGCTTAGTGGGGGGGCTGATTTACAATGAGCAGTTCTTC
.	TRBV12-3/TRBV12-4	.	TRBJ1-1	CASWDTYTEAFF	TGTGCCAGCTGGGACACGTACACTGAAGCTTTCTTT
.	TRBV18	.	TRBJ2-4	CASSPDISNIQYF	TGTGCCAGCTCACCAGACATAAGTAACATTCAGTACTTC
once	TRBV5-1	.	TRBJ2-7	CASSLEFGRPGGVYEQYF	TGCGCCAGCAGCTTGGAGTTCGGCCGTCCCGGAGGAGTCTACGAGCAGTACTTC
.	TRBV14	.	TRBJ2-7	CASSHLAVDIYEQYF	TGTGCCAGCAGCCACTTAGCGGTCGACATCTACGAGCAGTACTTC
once	TRBV9	.	TRBJ1-3	CASSVMGSRSGNTIYF	TGTGCCAGCAGCGTAATGGGCAGCCGCTCTGGAAACACCATATATTTT
.	TRBV7-3	.	TRBJ1-5	CASSSIRGQPQHF	TGTGCCAGCAGCTCAATAAGAGGGCAGCCCCAGCATTTT
.	TRBV9	.	TRBJ2-3	CASSVGNSRADTQYF	TGTGCCAGCAGCGTAGGTAATAGCAGGGCAGATACGCAGTATTTT
.	TRBV5-4	.	TRBJ2-2	CASRSQDPNTGELFF	TGTGCCAGCAGGTCACAGGACCCGAACACCGGGGAGCTGTTTTTT
.	TRBV7-9	.	TRBJ2-2	CASSLKGGTRVGGELFF	TGTGCCAGCAGCCTCAAAGGAGGAACGAGGGTTGGCGGGGAGCTGTTTTTT
.	TRBV27	.	TRBJ1-5	CASRAIGAWGNQPQHF	TGTGCCAGCAGAGCCATAGGGGCCTGGGGCAATCAGCCCCAGCATTTT
.	TRBV28	TRBD1	TRBJ2-3	CASSSTGQGDTQYF	TGTGCCAGCAGTTCCACTGGACAGGGGGATACGCAGTATTTT
few	TRBV4-1	.	TRBJ2-5	CASSQDSGVGETQYF	TGCGCCAGCAGCCAAGATTCAGGGGTTGGAGAGACCCAGTACTTC
few	TRBV5-1	TRBD2	TRBJ2-1	CASSLGAGGHNEQFF	TGCGCCAGCAGCTTAGGAGCGGGGGGCCACAATGAGCAGTTCTTC
once	TRBV5-1	.	TRBJ1-5	CASSVAPRGTNQPQHF	TGCGCCAGCAGCGTAGCCCCCAGGGGAACAAATCAGCCCCAGCATTTT
.	TRBV9	.	TRBJ1-1	CASSAQGEAFF	TGTGCCAGCAGCGCTCAGGGGGAAGCTTTCTTT
.	TRBV9	.	TRBJ2-5	CASSNQAGRQETQYF	TGTGCCAGCAGCAATCAAGCGGGCAGACAAGAGACCCAGTACTTC
.	TRBV9	TRBD1	TRBJ2-4	CASSPDRGDIQYF	TGTGCCAGCAGCCCCGACAGGGGAGACATTCAGTACTTC
.	TRBV2	.	TRBJ1-5	CASNRVAQPQHF	TGTGCCAGCAACAGGGTCGCTCAGCCCCAGCATTTT
.	TRBV2	TRBD1	TRBJ2-1	CASSGDRGTYNEQFF	TGTGCCAGCAGTGGCGACAGGGGAACCTACAATGAGCAGTTCTTC